The 11 T cell receptor beta chains below were found in one sample sequenced in a study of blood T cell repertoires in COVID-19. Repertoires were generated with immunoSEQ multiplex PCR, while TCRdb's copy carries only in-frame clones and drops some. The sample shows some 110,000 clones, approximately 90% of them seen only once. The sequencing sample was made of peripheral blood. Every receptor here comes from a man between 50 and 59 years old with COVID-19, enrolled during active disease.

This rearrangement joins TRBV7-8 to TRBJ1-1; D gene unclear. The V gene lost 1 base and the J gene lost 0 bases, with 9 bases spanning the gap. There are 15 residues in the CDR3. Germline loops: CDR1 SGHVS, CDR2 FQNEAQ. CDR3 bases: TGTGCCAGCAGCTTAGTGTCGGGAATGAACACTGAAGCTTTCTTT. Residues: CASSLVSGMNTEAFF.

The V call is TRBV30, the J call TRBJ2-7; TRBD1 is a possible D gene (6 bases). Germline values: CDR1 GTSNPN, CDR2 SVGIG (reference sequence). This CDR3 has 12 amino acids. The V gene lost 5 bases and the J gene lost 2 bases, with 10 bases spanning the gap. The CDR3 nucleotides are TGTGCCTGGGCAGGGGAACCCTACGAGCAGTACTTC. Translated: CAWAGEPYEQYF.

This clone was counted only a few times. The CDR3 protein is CAWGQGSTDTQYF. The CDR3 DNA is TGTGCCTGGGGACAGGGAAGCACAGATACGCAGTATTTT. This chain uses TRBV30 with TRBJ2-3; 8 bases fit TRBD1. The CDR3 is 13 amino acids. Germline V gene data show CDR1 as GTSNPN and CDR2 as SVGIG (reference sequence). After removal of 5 bases from V and 0 bases from J, the junction contained 1 base not matched to a gene.

The sample holds one count of this clone. J is TRBJ2-2 and V is TRBV5-4; 7 bases line up with TRBD2. Germline loops: CDR1 SGHNT, CDR2 YYREEE (reference sequence). The CDR3 totals 16 residues. V lost 4 bases and J lost 3; bases outside the gene matches: 9. CDR3: CASSPRVAGDTGELFF. CDR3 coding DNA: TGTGCCAGCAGCCCGCGGGTAGCGGGTGACACCGGGGAGCTGTTTTTT.

The chain joins TRBV9 to TRBJ1-5, with D perhaps matching TRBD1 (5 bases). Between the trimmed V and J ends, which lost 4 bases and 2 bases, there was a span of 10 bases. The CDR3 has 14 amino acids. Germline V gene sequence: CDR1 SGDLS, CDR2 YYNGEE. In DNA form, the CDR3 reads TGTGCCAGCAGCACCGCGGGGGGCAATCAGCCCCAGCATTTT. Translating it yields CASSTAGGNQPQHF.

V and J are TRBV27 and TRBJ2-7; TRBD1 aligns across 7 bases. This CDR3 is 14 amino acids long. V lost 3 bases and J lost 5; bases outside the gene matches: 7. Germline lookup yields CDR1 MNHEY and CDR2 SMNVEV (reference sequence). In DNA form, the CDR3 reads TGTGCCAGCAGTTTCGACAGGGATGTGAACGAGCAGTACTTC. Protein: CASSFDRDVNEQYF.

The rearrangement uses TRBV5-4 and TRBJ2-1, with 13 positions matching TRBD2. Unmatched junction bases numbered 1, after V lost 0 bases and J lost 7 bases. CDR3 length: 15 amino acids. CDR1 and CDR2 (germline): SGHNT, YYREEE (reference sequence). CDR3 nucleotide sequence: TGTGCCAGCAGCTTGGAACTAGCGGGAGGGAATGAGCAGTTCTTC. This codes for CASSLELAGGNEQFF.

The chain recombines TRBV10-3 with TRBJ2-7; 13 nucleotides agree with TRBD2. Germline assignment: CDR1 ENHRY and CDR2 SYGVKD. J lost 7 bases, V lost 5 bases, and 11 bases had no gene match. CDR3 size: 16 residues. Here the CDR3 reads CAISLLAGGPSWEQYF. The CDR3 nucleotides are TGTGCCATCAGTCTACTAGCGGGAGGGCCCTCTTGGGAGCAGTACTTC.

The chain carries TRBV7-8 and TRBJ1-2; the D is unclear. Per the germline V gene, CDR1 is SGHVS and CDR2 is FQNEAQ. This CDR3 spans 15 amino acids. V lost 0 bases and J lost 2, with 10 bases in between. The CDR3 sequence is CASSLAGGTNYGYTF. In nucleotides, the CDR3 is TGTGCCAGCAGCTTAGCGGGAGGAACAAACTATGGCTACACCTTC.

J is TRBJ1-1 and V is TRBV7-9; no clear D. The CDR3 extends over 15 amino acids. V was cut by 6 bases and J by 1 base, with 15 bases left in between. Germline V gene data show CDR1 as SEHNR and CDR2 as FQNEAQ (reference sequence). The CDR3 nucleotides are TGTGCCAGCAGTCCCGATGGAGGAGCGAACACTGAAGCTTTCTTT. Amino acids: CASSPDGGANTEAFF.

The V call is TRBV12-3 or TRBV12-4, the J call TRBJ1-2; D is uncertain. This CDR3 has 11 residues. V was cut by 4 bases and J by 7 bases, with 7 bases left in between. The CDR3 loop is CASSSGIGYTF. For the CDR3, the DNA is TGTGCCAGCAGTTCGGGGATTGGCTACACCTTC.